This T cell receptor (beta chain) was recorded in a study of chemoradiotherapy in HPV16-positive cancers. Study observations and caveats: Non-HPV-specific T cells did not expand in tumors during treatment, whereas candidate HPV-specific clones and E7-related motifs did.

On this clone: What it binds is not known.

Losses at the gene ends were 6 bases for V and 6 bases for J; bases not matched to a gene: 10. CDR1 and CDR2 from the germline V gene are SQVTM and ANQGSEA. This CDR3 is 13 amino acids long. The assay was immunoSEQ multiplex PCR, and TCRdb's table has in-frame clones only and misses some. Altogether several thousand clones are present, roughly 95% being singletons, with the ten largest covering roughly 3.2%. This chain connects TRBV29-1 to TRBJ1-1; TRBD1 aligns across 7 bases. Source: tumor tissue, taken from a patient who underwent chemoradiotherapy. This TCR was recovered from a human donor with HPV-associated anogenital cancer. CDR3 nucleotides: TGCAGCGTCCAAAGACAGGGTAGCGCTGAAGCTTTCTTT. This encodes CSVQRQGSAEAFF.